The next 20 T cell receptor beta chains were all read from a single sample in a study of blood T cell repertoires in COVID-19. Clones were read by immunoSEQ multiplex PCR, and TCRdb kept only the in-frame ones, dropping some. The sample lists roughly 100,000 clones, around 87% occurring once. The sample was peripheral blood. These TCRs come from a human donor in a cohort sampled during active COVID-19.

The chain couples TRBV29-1 to TRBJ2-1; D unclear. Germline assignment: CDR1 SQVTM and CDR2 ANQGSEA. The CDR3 is made up of 10 amino acids. V was pared by 4 bases and J by 7 bases, with 5 bases between. Here the CDR3 DNA reads TGCAGCGTTGGTATTAATGAGCAGTTCTTC. Its translation is CSVGINEQFF.

V gene TRBV6-2 or TRBV6-3 combines with J gene TRBJ1-5; maybe TRBD1 (5 bases). This CDR3 comprises 14 residues. Germline V gene lookup returns CDR1 MNHEY and CDR2 SVGEGT. V was shortened by 0 bases and J by 10 bases, with 13 bases between the two germline ends. The CDR3 reads CASSYSGGSGPQHF. The CDR3 bases are TGTGCCAGCAGTTACTCGGGGGGGAGCGGACCCCAGCATTTT.

V and J are TRBV5-1 and TRBJ2-1; D may be TRBD1 (5 bases). CDR1 is SGHRS, CDR2 YFSETQ, per germline. V gave up 1 base and J gave up 5 bases, with 7 bases separating them. The CDR3 is made up of 13 amino acids. The CDR3 DNA is TGCGCCAGCAGCTTGTTAGGGGACAATGAGCAGTTCTTC. As protein: CASSLLGDNEQFF.

This chain uses TRBV30 with TRBJ2-4; TRBD2 matches 7 bases. V shed 2 bases and J 2 bases; nucleotides not matched to a gene: 3. In germline, CDR1 is GTSNPN, CDR2 SVGIG (reference sequence). The CDR3 is 14 amino acids. The CDR3 DNA follows: TGTGCCTGGAGTTCCGGGAGGACCAAAAACATTCAGTACTTC. Residues: CAWSSGRTKNIQYF.

The chain is built from TRBV5-8 and TRBJ2-7; 13 bases agree with TRBD2. The CDR3 totals 17 residues. Germline V gene data show CDR1 as SGHTS and CDR2 as YDEGEE. V was pared by 4 bases and J by 0 bases, with 7 bases of the junction left unmatched. The CDR3: CASSPRGTSGVSYEQYF. CDR3 nucleotide sequence: TGTGCCAGCAGCCCGAGGGGGACTAGCGGGGTCTCCTACGAGCAGTACTTC. The variable domain in full, with the rest retrieved from reference TRBV5-8 and TRBJ2-7, is EAGVTQSPTHLIKTRGQQATLRCSPISGHTSVYWYQQALGLGLQFLLWYDEGEERNRGNFPPRFSGRQFPNYSSELNVNALELEDSALYLCASSPRGTSGVSYEQYFGPGTRLTVT.

In its sample, this clone was seen a few times. The rearrangement uses TRBV11-2 and TRBJ1-5, with 12 bases identical to TRBD1. The CDR3 has 14 amino acids. Germline CDR1 SGHAT, CDR2 FQNNGV. After removal of 6 bases from V and 5 bases from J, the junction contained 2 bases not matched to a gene. CDR3 loop: CASRGQGAHQPQHF. For the CDR3, the DNA is TGTGCCAGCAGGGGACAGGGGGCGCATCAGCCCCAGCATTTT. Combining the CDR3 with reference TRBV11-2 and TRBJ1-5 gives the whole variable domain EAGVAQSPRYKIIEKRQSVAFWCNPISGHATLYWYQQILGQGPKLLIQFQNNGVVDDSQLPKDRFSAERLKGVDSTLKIQPAKLEDSAVYLCASRGQGAHQPQHFGDGTRLSIL.

The chain employs TRBV7-8 and TRBJ1-5; no reliable D call. V gave up 2 bases and J gave up 3 bases, with 14 bases separating them. The germline V gene encodes CDR1 SGHVS and CDR2 FQNEAQ. The CDR3 length is 16 residues. CDR3 region: CASSLISGRDNQPQHF. In DNA form, the CDR3 reads TGTGCCAGCAGCTTAATATCTGGGCGGGACAATCAGCCCCAGCATTTT.

This clone showed up just once. The V call is TRBV10-3, the J call TRBJ2-7, with D perhaps matching TRBD2 (5 bases). The V gene's germline CDR1 is ENHRY and CDR2 SYGVKD. V was shortened by 3 bases and J by 9 bases, with 21 bases between the two germline ends. The CDR3 runs 15 residues. In DNA form, the CDR3 reads TGTGCCATCAGTGACCCCACCGGACGGAGGCCGGCGCAGTACTTC. Residues: CAISDPTGRRPAQYF.

The gene calls are TRBV25-1 and TRBJ1-2; D ambiguous. Looked up from germline, CDR1 is MGHDK and CDR2 is SYGVNS. The CDR3 has 14 residues. Trimming left V 6 bases short and J 1 base short, with 12 bases between. The CDR3 loop is CASSFSLDNYGYTF. DNA of the CDR3: TGTGCCAGCAGCTTCTCGTTAGATAACTATGGCTACACCTTC.

The chain is built from TRBV7-8 and TRBJ1-4; D call uncertain. CDR1 is SGHVS, CDR2 FQNEAQ, per germline. V was pared by 6 bases and J by 7 bases, with 21 bases between. This CDR3 spans 16 amino acids. Here the CDR3 DNA reads TGTGCCAGCAGATCACAGAGGGCCGGGTTGGGTGAAAAACTGTTTTTT. It specifies CASRSQRAGLGEKLFF.

This clone was detected a few times. The chain joins TRBV27 to TRBJ1-6, with D unclear. Germline CDR1 reads MNHEY; CDR2 reads SMNVEV (reference sequence). This CDR3 comprises 13 residues. Deletions cut 2 bases from V and 9 bases from J, with 8 bases between. The CDR3 sequence: CASSLAGGSPLHF. The CDR3 DNA reads as TGTGCCAGCAGTTTAGCAGGAGGTTCACCCCTCCACTTT.

The rearrangement joins TRBV6-5 to TRBJ1-3, with D maybe TRBD1 (6 bases). The CDR3 covers 14 residues. Germline V gene lookup returns CDR1 MNHEY and CDR2 SVGAGI. The germline V and J ends were trimmed by 5 bases and 2 bases, with 10 bases remaining between them. DNA for the CDR3: TGTGCCAGCAGTCTACAGGGTACTGGAAACACCATATATTTT. Protein: CASSLQGTGNTIYF.

The rearrangement joins TRBV18 to TRBJ2-2, with D possibly being TRBD1 (6 bases). Between the trimmed V and J ends, which lost 4 bases and 4 bases, there was a span of 13 bases. Per germline, CDR1 KGHSH and CDR2 LQKENI. This CDR3 is built from 15 residues. The CDR3 loop reads CASSLGQSLTGELFF. The CDR3 coding sequence is TGTGCCAGCTCACTAGGACAGAGCCTCACCGGGGAGCTGTTTTTT.

This clone has only one observation. This chain connects TRBV28 to TRBJ1-4; the match to TRBD1 covers 9 bases. J was trimmed by 7 bases and V by 6 bases; bases with no gene match: 12. The CDR3 is made up of 16 amino acids. Per germline, CDR1 MDHEN and CDR2 SYDVKM. CDR3 in amino acids: CASSQSGTGWSEKLFF. Written as DNA, the CDR3 is TGTGCCAGCAGCCAGTCCGGGACAGGGTGGAGTGAAAAACTGTTTTTT.

The gene calls are TRBV2 and TRBJ1-3; D is uncertain. Germline CDR1 SNHLY, CDR2 FYNNEI. The CDR3 length is 15 residues. Trimming took off 4 bases at V and 0 bases at J, with 10 bases between the two ends. CDR3 in DNA: TGTGCCAGCAGTGGATCTCGGTTCTCTGGAAACACCATATATTTT. This sequence encodes CASSGSRFSGNTIYF.

CDR3 DNA: TGTGCCAGCAGCGTAGATGGCCTCTACGAGCAGTACTTC. This encodes CASSVDGLYEQYF. The chain is built from TRBV9 and TRBJ2-7, with D uncertain. This CDR3 spans 13 amino acids. The germline V gene has CDR1 SGDLS and CDR2 YYNGEE. Trimming stripped 0 bases from V and 3 bases from J, with 7 bases between. Drawing the rest from reference TRBV9 and TRBJ2-7, the complete variable domain is DSGVTQTPKHLITATGQRVTLRCSPRSGDLSVYWYQQSLDQGLQFLIQYYNGEERAKGNILERFSAQQFPDLHSELNLSSLELGDSALYFCASSVDGLYEQYFGPGTRLTVT.

The V and J genes are TRBV5-6 and TRBJ2-1, with 12 positions matching TRBD1. This CDR3 region has 18 residues. Germline V CDR1 and CDR2: SGHDT, YYEEEE. With 4 bases clipped from V and 0 bases from J, the junction kept 8 bases outside the gene matches. The CDR3 bases are TGTGCCAGCAGCCCCGGGACAGGGGGCGACAGCTCCTACAATGAGCAGTTCTTC. Translated: CASSPGTGGDSSYNEQFF.

V is TRBV7-3 and J is TRBJ2-1; 11 bases are a match to TRBD1. Looked up from germline, CDR1 is SGHTA and CDR2 is FQGTGA. The CDR3 length is 15 residues. Trimming removed 3 bases from V and 8 bases from J; junction bases left unmatched: 6. CDR3 nucleotides: TGTGCCAGCAGCTTCAGGACAGGGGGCATGGATGAGCAGTTCTTC. It encodes CASSFRTGGMDEQFF.

The chain uses TRBV3-1 (or the pseudogene TRBV3-2) and TRBJ2-4; no firm D call. Germline lookup yields CDR1 LGHDT and CDR2 YNNKEL (reference sequence). CDR3 length equals 15 residues. V was cut by 0 bases and J by 4 bases, with 10 bases left in between. The DNA for the CDR3 is TGTGCCAGCAGCCAAGATTTGACATCAAAAAACATTCAGTACTTC. This sequence encodes CASSQDLTSKNIQYF.

The chain links TRBV11-2 to TRBJ2-7, with a weak D call TRBD1 (5 bases). The germline CDR1 and CDR2 sequences are SGHAT and FQNNGV. V dropped 6 bases and J dropped 4 bases, with 13 bases sitting between them. The CDR3 totals 13 residues. The CDR3 DNA is TGTGCCAGCAGTCCTGCGACAGTATACGAGCAGTACTTC. This gives the protein CASSPATVYEQYF.